The clone carrying this T cell receptor beta chain has ten or more counts. Its antigen is currently unknown. This beta chain slipped into a library made for alpha chains as a stray read, so its size is not meaningful. This record belongs to a study of spatial heterogeneity in lung cancer. Across the study: Among detected sequences, beta-chain ones consistently exceeded alpha-chain ones in number. Study results and caveats: Alpha chains reached an estimated coverage of around 7.5% of tumor T cells, and beta chains approximately 13%. In tumors, expanded intratumoral alpha and beta TCR counts tracked mutation counts. Ubiquitous expanded TCR counts tracked ubiquitous nonsynonymous mutations; regional expanded TCR counts tracked regional nonsynonymous mutations.

This CDR3 has 12 amino acids. Germline V gene data show CDR1 as SGHAT and CDR2 as FQNNGV. Trimming stripped 1 base from V and 10 bases from J, with 8 bases between. The time point here: sample taken at primary tumor resection. Donors were roughly 70 untreated early-stage non-small cell lung cancer patients. Each CDR3 protein is one row after TCRdb ran MiXCR on the 5' RACE reads. Seen here are nearly 10,000 distinct CDR3 sequences, 5.5% to 7% observed once, and the top ten hold 10%. The source is a male donor with early-stage non-small cell lung cancer. The chain combines TRBV11-2 with TRBJ2-1; D call uncertain. This material consisted of lung tumor tissue, taken at surgery. CDR3 amino acids: CASSLGTTEQFF. DNA of the CDR3: TGTGCCAGCAGCTTAGGGACGACGGAGCAGTTCTTC.